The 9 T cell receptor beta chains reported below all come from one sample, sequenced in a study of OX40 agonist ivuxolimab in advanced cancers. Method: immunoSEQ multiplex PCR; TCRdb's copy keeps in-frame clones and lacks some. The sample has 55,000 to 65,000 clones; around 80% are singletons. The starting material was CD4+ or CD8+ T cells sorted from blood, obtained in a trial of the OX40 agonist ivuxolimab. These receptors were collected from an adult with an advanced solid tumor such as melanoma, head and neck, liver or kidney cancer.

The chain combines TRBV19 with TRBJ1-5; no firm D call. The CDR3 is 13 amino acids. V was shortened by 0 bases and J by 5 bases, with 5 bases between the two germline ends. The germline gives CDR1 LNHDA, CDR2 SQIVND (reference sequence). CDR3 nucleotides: TGTGCCAGTAGTATAGATTACTATCAGCCCCAGCATTTT. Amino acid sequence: CASSIDYYQPQHF.

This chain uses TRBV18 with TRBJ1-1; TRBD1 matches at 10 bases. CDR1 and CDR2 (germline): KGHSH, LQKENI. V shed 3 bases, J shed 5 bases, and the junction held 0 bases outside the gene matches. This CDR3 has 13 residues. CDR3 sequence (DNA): TGTGCCAGCTCACCGGGACAGGGGACTGAAGCTTTCTTT. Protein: CASSPGQGTEAFF. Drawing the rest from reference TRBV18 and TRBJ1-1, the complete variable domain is NAGVMQNPRHLVRRRGQEARLRCSPMKGHSHVYWYRQLPEEGLKFMVYLQKENIIDESGMPKERFSAEFPKEGPSILRIQQVVRGDSAAYFCASSPGQGTEAFFGQGTRLTVV.

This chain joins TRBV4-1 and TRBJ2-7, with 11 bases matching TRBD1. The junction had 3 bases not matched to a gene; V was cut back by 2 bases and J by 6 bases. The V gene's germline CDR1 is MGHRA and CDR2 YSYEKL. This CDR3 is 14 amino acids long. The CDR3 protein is CASSQPGTGGEQYF. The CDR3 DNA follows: TGCGCCAGCAGCCAACCAGGGACAGGGGGCGAGCAGTACTTC.

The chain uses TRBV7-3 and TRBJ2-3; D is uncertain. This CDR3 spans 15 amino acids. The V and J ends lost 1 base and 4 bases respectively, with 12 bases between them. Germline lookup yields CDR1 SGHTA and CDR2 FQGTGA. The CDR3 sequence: CASSLRGTGADTQYF. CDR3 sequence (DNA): TGTGCCAGCAGCTTAAGGGGTACCGGCGCAGATACGCAGTATTTT.

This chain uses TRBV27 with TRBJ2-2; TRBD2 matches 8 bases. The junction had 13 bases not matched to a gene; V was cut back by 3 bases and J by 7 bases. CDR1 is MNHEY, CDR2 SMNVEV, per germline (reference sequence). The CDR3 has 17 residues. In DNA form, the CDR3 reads TGTGCCAGCAGTTTTAGGACCAGGGGACTAGTAGTCGGGGAGCTGTTTTTT. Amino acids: CASSFRTRGLVVGELFF.

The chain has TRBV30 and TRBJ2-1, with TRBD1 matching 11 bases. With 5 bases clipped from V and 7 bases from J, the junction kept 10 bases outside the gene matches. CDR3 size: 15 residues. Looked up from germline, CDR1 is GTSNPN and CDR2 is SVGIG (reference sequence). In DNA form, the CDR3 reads TGTGCCTGGGGAGGGACAGGGGGTTTGGTGAATGAGCAGTTCTTC. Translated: CAWGGTGGLVNEQFF.

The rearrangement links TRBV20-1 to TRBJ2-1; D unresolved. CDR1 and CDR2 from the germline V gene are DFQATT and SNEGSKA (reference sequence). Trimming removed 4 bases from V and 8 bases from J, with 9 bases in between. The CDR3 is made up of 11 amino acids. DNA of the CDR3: TGCAGTGCTACTAGTGGCCATGAGCAGTTCTTC. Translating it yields CSATSGHEQFF.

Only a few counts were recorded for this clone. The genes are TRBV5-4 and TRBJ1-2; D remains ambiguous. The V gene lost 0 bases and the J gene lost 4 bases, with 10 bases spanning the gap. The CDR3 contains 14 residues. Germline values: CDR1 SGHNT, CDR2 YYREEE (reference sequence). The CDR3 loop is CASSLGQNGYGYTF. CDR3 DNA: TGTGCCAGCAGCTTGGGGCAGAATGGCTATGGCTACACCTTC.

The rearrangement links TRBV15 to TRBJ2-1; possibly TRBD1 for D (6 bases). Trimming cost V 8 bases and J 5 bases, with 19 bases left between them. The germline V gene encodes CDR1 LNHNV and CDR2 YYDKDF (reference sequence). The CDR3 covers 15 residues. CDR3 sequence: CATRAQGAPNNEQFF. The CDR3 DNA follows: TGTGCCACCCGGGCACAGGGAGCTCCTAACAATGAGCAGTTCTTC. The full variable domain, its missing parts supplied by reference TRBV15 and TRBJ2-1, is DAMVIQNPRYQVTQFGKPVTLSCSQTLNHNVMYWYQQKSSQAPKLLFHYYDKDFNNEADTPDNFQSRRPNTSFCFLDIRSPGLGDTAMYLCATRAQGAPNNEQFFGPGTRLTVL.